Listed here are 28 T cell receptor beta chains from one sample, sequenced in a study of OX40 agonist ivuxolimab in advanced cancers. Sequenced by immunoSEQ multiplex PCR; TCRdb stores in-frame clones only, minus some. Here the sample spans more than 95,000 clones, under 95% being singletons. The sequenced sample was CD4+ or CD8+ T cells sorted from blood, obtained in a trial of the OX40 agonist ivuxolimab. All receptors derive from an adult with an advanced solid tumor such as melanoma, head and neck, liver or kidney cancer.

The chain recombines TRBV19 with TRBJ2-1, with D perhaps matching TRBD1 or TRBD2 (6 bases each). The CDR3 spans 15 residues. CDR1 is LNHDA and CDR2 is SQIVND in the germline V gene (reference sequence). Trimming removed 3 bases from V and 0 bases from J, with 9 bases in between. CDR3 DNA sequence: TGTGCCAGTAGTATTAAGGGGGGCTCCTACAATGAGCAGTTCTTC. This sequence encodes CASSIKGGSYNEQFF.

V gene TRBV9 combines with J gene TRBJ1-4; TRBD1 aligns across 7 bases. There are 16 residues in the CDR3. Germline lookup yields CDR1 SGDLS and CDR2 YYNGEE. V lost 4 bases and J lost 4; bases outside the gene matches: 10. The CDR3 nucleotides are TGTGCCAGCAGCCCCCAACAGGGGCCGAATAATGAAAAACTGTTTTTT. Protein product: CASSPQQGPNNEKLFF.

This clone was recorded once. The chain links TRBV5-4 to TRBJ2-1; TRBD1 matches at 8 bases. Germline V gene lookup returns CDR1 SGHNT and CDR2 YYREEE (reference sequence). The length of the CDR3 is 14 residues. V was clipped by 7 bases and J by 4 bases; unmatched bases: 7. CDR3 amino acids: CASFRQGPYNEQFF. As DNA, the CDR3 is TGTGCCAGCTTTCGACAGGGGCCTTACAATGAGCAGTTCTTC.

The J gene is TRBJ2-1, the V gene TRBV11-2; 7 bases line up with TRBD2. The V gene's germline CDR1 is SGHAT and CDR2 FQNNGV. CDR3 length: 16 amino acids. With V trimmed by 5 bases and J by 7 bases, 14 bases remained unmatched. The CDR3 here is CASSGFGGGSENEQFF. CDR3 bases: TGTGCCAGCAGCGGGTTTGGGGGAGGGAGTGAAAATGAGCAGTTCTTC.

The J gene is TRBJ1-1, the V gene TRBV7-9; possibly TRBD1 for D (6 bases). Germline CDR1 SEHNR, CDR2 FQNEAQ (reference sequence). Trimming took 1 base from V and 1 from J, leaving 10 bases between them. The CDR3 is 15 amino acids. This CDR3 is CASSLGWGQNTEAFF. Here the CDR3 DNA reads TGTGCCAGCAGCTTAGGGTGGGGGCAGAACACTGAAGCTTTCTTT. Full variable domain (remainder filled in from reference TRBV7-9 and TRBJ1-1): DTGVSQNPRHKITKRGQNVTFRCDPISEHNRLYWYRQTLGQGPEFLTYFQNEAQLEKSRLLSDRFSAERPKGSFSTLEIQRTEQGDSAMYLCASSLGWGQNTEAFFGQGTRLTVV.

The chain links TRBV5-6 to TRBJ2-7; the match to TRBD1 covers 9 bases. The CDR3 contains 14 residues. V dropped 4 bases and J dropped 3; count of bases not matched to a gene: 5. Germline V gives CDR1 SGHDT, CDR2 YYEEEE. This chain's CDR3 is CASSLTGGFYEQYF. The CDR3, as DNA: TGTGCCAGCAGCCTGACAGGGGGGTTCTACGAGCAGTACTTC.

This rearrangement joins TRBV14 to TRBJ1-4, with D uncertain. There are 14 residues in the CDR3. Per germline, CDR1 SGHDN and CDR2 FVKESK. Deletions cut 1 base from V and 2 bases from J, with 5 bases between. The CDR3 protein is CASSQGRTNEKLFF. CDR3 nucleotide sequence: TGTGCCAGCAGCCAAGGACGGACTAATGAAAAACTGTTTTTT.

The sample holds one count of this clone. The chain employs TRBV18 and TRBJ2-1; TRBD2 matches at 8 bases. V lost 3 bases to trimming and J lost 4 bases; unmatched junction nucleotides: 8. This CDR3 contains 16 residues. The V gene's germline CDR1 is KGHSH and CDR2 LQKENI. The CDR3 protein is CASSPPSGSGYNEQFF. Here the CDR3 DNA reads TGTGCCAGCTCACCTCCAAGCGGGAGTGGGTACAATGAGCAGTTCTTC.

This clone has only one observation. The rearrangement uses TRBV28 and TRBJ2-3; D is possibly TRBD1 (6 bases). In germline, CDR1 is MDHEN, CDR2 SYDVKM. The CDR3 has 17 residues. V dropped 3 bases and J dropped 1 base, with 17 bases sitting between them. CDR3 amino acids: CASSFNRGSPGTDTQYF. The DNA for the CDR3 is TGTGCCAGCAGTTTTAATAGGGGGAGCCCGGGCACAGATACGCAGTATTTT.

Concerning this clone itself: The same CDR3 also results from other DNA sequences found in this sample. V gene TRBV28 combines with J gene TRBJ1-5, with D unresolved. Looked up from germline, CDR1 is MDHEN and CDR2 is SYDVKM. This CDR3 has 12 residues. Trimming took 3 bases from V and 2 from J, leaving 2 bases between them. CDR3 amino acids: CASSLGNQPQHF. The CDR3 nucleotides read TGTGCCAGCAGTTTGGGCAATCAGCCCCAGCATTTT.

The chain uses TRBV7-8 and TRBJ2-2, with D unclear. Looked up from germline, CDR1 is SGHVS and CDR2 is FQNEAQ. The CDR3 covers 14 residues. Trimming cost V 4 bases and J 5 bases, with 11 bases left between them. In DNA, the CDR3 is TGTGCCAGCAGCTCCGAGCAGTTGACCGGGGAGCTGTTTTTT. It encodes CASSSEQLTGELFF. Full variable domain (rest looked up from reference TRBV7-8 and TRBJ2-2): GAGVSQSPRYKVAKRGQDVALRCDPISGHVSLFWYQQALGQGPEFLTYFQNEAQLDKSGLPSDRFFAERPEGSVSTLKIQRTQQEDSAVYLCASSSEQLTGELFFGEGSRLTVL.

The chain links TRBV19 to TRBJ2-2, with a possible D match to TRBD1 (5 bases). Germline CDR1 reads LNHDA; CDR2 reads SQIVND (reference sequence). The CDR3 length is 17 residues. V shed 5 bases and J shed 4 bases, with 20 bases lying between them. CDR3 coding DNA: TGTGCCAGTAGTCCGACGGTTGGGGCGCTTCGCACCGGGGAGCTGTTTTTT. This sequence encodes CASSPTVGALRTGELFF.

The chain employs TRBV7-3 and TRBJ1-1; D not resolved. Germline lookup yields CDR1 SGHTA and CDR2 FQGTGA. The CDR3 spans 15 residues. V gave up 5 bases and J gave up 3 bases, with 16 bases separating them. The CDR3 coding sequence is TGTGCCAGCAGCCCTCTTGGGCAGGTAGACACTGAAGCTTTCTTT. Translated: CASSPLGQVDTEAFF.

The chain couples TRBV27 to TRBJ2-1, with a weak D call TRBD2 (6 bases). The germline V gene has CDR1 MNHEY and CDR2 SMNVEV (reference sequence). The CDR3 spans 17 residues. V was shortened by 6 bases and J by 0 bases, with 18 bases between the two germline ends. The CDR3 spells CASSLGVAVSSYNEQFF. CDR3 sequence (DNA): TGTGCCAGCAGCCTGGGGGTAGCGGTGAGCTCCTACAATGAGCAGTTCTTC.

This clone was counted once. This sample also contains other DNA sequences that code for the same CDR3. The V and J genes are TRBV10-3 and TRBJ2-7; tentative D call: TRBD1 (6 bases). CDR3 length: 14 amino acids. Trimming stripped 6 bases from V and 0 bases from J, with 12 bases between. Germline V gives CDR1 ENHRY, CDR2 SYGVKD. CDR3: CAISGSTGSYEQYF. DNA of the CDR3: TGTGCCATCAGCGGGTCGACAGGCTCCTACGAGCAGTACTTC.

This clone was recorded only once. V is TRBV6-5 and J is TRBJ1-4; 7 bases fit TRBD1. The germline V gene has CDR1 MNHEY and CDR2 SVGAGI. Losses at the gene ends were 2 bases for V and 8 bases for J; bases not matched to a gene: 8. The CDR3 totals 15 residues. In DNA, the CDR3 is TGTGCCAGCAGTTACACAGGGGCTCGAAGGGAAAAACTGTTTTTT. Translation gives CASSYTGARREKLFF.

This clone has just a few counts. This sequence joins TRBV7-9 and TRBJ1-5; 8 nucleotides agree with TRBD1. This CDR3 is built from 14 residues. Trimming removed 3 bases from V and 2 bases from J; junction bases left unmatched: 0. Germline CDR1 SEHNR, CDR2 FQNEAQ (reference sequence). The CDR3 loop is CASSLGQGNQPQHF. The CDR3 DNA reads TGTGCCAGCAGCTTGGGACAGGGCAATCAGCCCCAGCATTTT.

The V gene is TRBV15, the J gene TRBJ2-1; 7 nucleotides align to TRBD2. This CDR3 is 15 amino acids long. The germline gives CDR1 LNHNV, CDR2 YYDKDF (reference sequence). V shed 5 bases and J 2 bases; nucleotides not matched to a gene: 6. The DNA for the CDR3 is TGTGCCACCAGCCCCGGGGGGACCCCCTACAATGAGCAGTTCTTC. Translated, it gives CATSPGGTPYNEQFF.

J is TRBJ1-3 and V is TRBV19; no firm D call. The CDR3 is 14 residues long. The V gene lost 8 bases and the J gene lost 0 bases, with 11 bases spanning the gap. CDR1 LNHDA and CDR2 SQIVND come from the germline V gene (reference sequence). CDR3 in DNA: TGTGCCAGTCTGGCGGTAAGCTCTGGAAACACCATATATTTT. Residues: CASLAVSSGNTIYF.

CDR3 sequence reads: CASLSGTALIEQFF. CDR3 bases: TGTGCCAGCTTATCCGGGACAGCCCTAATTGAGCAGTTCTTC. This sequence joins TRBV28 and TRBJ2-1; TRBD1 agrees at 7 bases. After removal of 8 bases from V and 9 bases from J, the junction contained 13 bases not matched to a gene. This CDR3 has 14 residues. Per the germline V gene, CDR1 is MDHEN and CDR2 is SYDVKM.

The V gene is TRBV14, the J gene TRBJ1-2, with a weak D call TRBD1 (5 bases). With 1 base removed from V and 3 bases from J, the gap between germline ends came to 12 bases. Looked up from germline, CDR1 is SGHDN and CDR2 is FVKESK. The CDR3 is 15 residues long. The CDR3 region is CASSQVGGTYYGYTF. Here the CDR3 DNA reads TGTGCCAGCAGCCAAGTCGGCGGGACCTACTATGGCTACACCTTC.

V and J are TRBV5-1 and TRBJ2-2; D gene ambiguous. CDR1 is SGHRS and CDR2 is YFSETQ in the germline V gene. The V end was cut by 6 bases, the J end by 2 bases, with 14 bases between. There are 15 residues in the CDR3. CDR3 DNA: TGCGCCAGCACCTCAGGCCAAGGTAACACCGGGGAGCTGTTTTTT. Translation: CASTSGQGNTGELFF.

The chain carries TRBV30 and TRBJ2-3, with TRBD2 identical over 8 bases. Germline trimming cut 8 bases from V and 4 bases from J; bases unmatched to any gene: 5. Germline values: CDR1 GTSNPN, CDR2 SVGIG (reference sequence). The CDR3 consists of 12 residues. CDR3 nucleotide sequence: TGTGCCGGCGGGGGGCGTCCAGATACGCAGTATTTT. This gives the protein CAGGGRPDTQYF.

The chain is built from TRBV12-5 and TRBJ2-3, with a weak D call TRBD2 (5 bases). This CDR3 has 13 residues. Per the germline V gene, CDR1 is LGHNT and CDR2 is FRNRAP. V lost 6 bases, J lost 6 bases, and 13 bases lay in between. CDR3 bases: TGTGCTAGTGGCTCCGGAAAGCGGGATACGCAGTATTTT. Residues: CASGSGKRDTQYF.

This sequence joins TRBV7-9 and TRBJ2-4; 10 nucleotides align to TRBD2. V gave up 5 bases and J gave up 8 bases; unmatched junction bases: 15. Germline CDR1 is SEHNR and CDR2 is FQNEAQ (reference sequence). The length of the CDR3 is 17 residues. For the CDR3, the DNA is TGTGCCAGCAGCGACGGACTAGCGGATGTTCTCGGGGACATTCAGTACTTC. Its translation: CASSDGLADVLGDIQYF.

The rearrangement uses TRBV6-5 and TRBJ2-7; 7 nucleotides line up with TRBD2. The junction had 8 bases not matched to a gene; V was cut back by 6 bases and J by 0 bases. Per germline, CDR1 MNHEY and CDR2 SVGAGI. The CDR3 is made up of 15 amino acids. In nucleotides, the CDR3 is TGTGCCAGCAGACTCCTAGCGGCACCCTCCTACGAGCAGTACTTC. Its translation is CASRLLAAPSYEQYF.

CDR3 coding DNA: TGTGCCAGTAGTATCCAGGGGGCTCTCTCCGATTATAGCAATCAGCCCCAGCATTTT. Amino acids: CASSIQGALSDYSNQPQHF. The J gene is TRBJ1-5, the V gene TRBV19, with 8 bases matching TRBD1. V trimming: 3 bases; J trimming: 0 bases; junction bases outside the gene matches: 13. Germline CDR1 and CDR2: LNHDA and SQIVND (reference sequence). The CDR3 is 19 residues long.

The rearrangement joins TRBV25-1 to TRBJ2-4; D is undetermined. Between the trimmed V and J ends, which lost 3 bases and 0 bases, there was a span of 12 bases. This CDR3 region has 16 residues. Germline loops: CDR1 MGHDK, CDR2 SYGVNS. DNA for the CDR3: TGTGCCAGCAGTGAGCCCGCAGGCCTAGCCAAAAACATTCAGTACTTC. Translating it yields CASSEPAGLAKNIQYF.